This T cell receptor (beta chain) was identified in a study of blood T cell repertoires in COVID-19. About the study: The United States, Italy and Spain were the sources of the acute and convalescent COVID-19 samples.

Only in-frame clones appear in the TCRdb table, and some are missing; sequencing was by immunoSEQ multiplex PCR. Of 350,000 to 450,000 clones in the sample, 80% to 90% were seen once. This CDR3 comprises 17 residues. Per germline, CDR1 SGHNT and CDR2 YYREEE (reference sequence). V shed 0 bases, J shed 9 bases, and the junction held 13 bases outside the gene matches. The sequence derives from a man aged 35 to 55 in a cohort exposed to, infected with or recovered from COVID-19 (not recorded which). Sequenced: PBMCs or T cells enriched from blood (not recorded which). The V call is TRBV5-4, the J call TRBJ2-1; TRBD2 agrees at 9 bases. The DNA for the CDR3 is TGTGCCAGCAGCTTGGAAGGAGGGCTAGCGGGATTCCCTGAGCAGTTCTTC. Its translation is CASSLEGGLAGFPEQFF.